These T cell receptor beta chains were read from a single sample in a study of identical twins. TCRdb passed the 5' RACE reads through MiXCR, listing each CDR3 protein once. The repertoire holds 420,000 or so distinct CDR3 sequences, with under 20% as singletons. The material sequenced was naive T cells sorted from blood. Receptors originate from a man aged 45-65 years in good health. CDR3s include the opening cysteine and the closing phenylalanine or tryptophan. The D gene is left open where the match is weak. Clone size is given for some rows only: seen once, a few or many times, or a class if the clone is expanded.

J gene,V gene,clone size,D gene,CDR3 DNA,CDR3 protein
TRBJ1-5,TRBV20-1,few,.,TGCAGTGCTAGGGGGGGCGTCCGAGCGAGCAATCAGCCCCAGCATTTT,CSARGGVRASNQPQHF
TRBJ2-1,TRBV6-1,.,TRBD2,TGTGCCAGCAGACTACTAGCGGTAAACAATGAGCAGTTCTTC,CASRLLAVNNEQFF
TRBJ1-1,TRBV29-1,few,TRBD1,TGCAGCGTTGCCCCACAGGGGACTGAAGCTTTCTTT,CSVAPQGTEAFF
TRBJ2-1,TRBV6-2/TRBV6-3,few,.,TGTGCCAGCAGTTTTGGGGGGAGCCGGGGAAACAATGAGCAGTTCTTC,CASSFGGSRGNNEQFF
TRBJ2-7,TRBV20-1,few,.,TGCAGTGCTAGAGAGGGGGGGCAGTACGAGCAGTACTTC,CSAREGGQYEQYF
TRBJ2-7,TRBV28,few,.,TGTGCCAGCAGCCAGGGGGGACTCTCCCTTGCCGAGCAGTACTTC,CASSQGGLSLAEQYF
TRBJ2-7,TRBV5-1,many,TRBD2,TGCGCCAGCAGCCGTACTAGCGACCCAGGCTACGAGCAGTACTTC,CASSRTSDPGYEQYF
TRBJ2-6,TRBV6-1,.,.,TGTGCCAGCAGGCCTCTGTCTGGGGCCAACGTCCTGACTTTC,CASRPLSGANVLTF
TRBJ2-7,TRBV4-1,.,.,TGCGCCAGCAGCCAGGGACGAAGGCCCTCCTACGAGCAGTACTTC,CASSQGRRPSYEQYF
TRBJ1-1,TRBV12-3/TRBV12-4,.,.,TGTGCCAGCAGTTTTCTTGGAATTGAAGCTTTCTTT,CASSFLGIEAFF
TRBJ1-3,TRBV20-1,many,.,TGCAGTGCTAGGGAATTTAGAACCCCTGGAAACACCATATATTTT,CSAREFRTPGNTIYF
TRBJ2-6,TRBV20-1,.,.,TGCAGTGCTCGGCAGGGGGGGGTCTCTGGGGCCAACGTCCTGACTTTC,CSARQGGVSGANVLTF
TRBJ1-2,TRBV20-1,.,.,TGCAGTGCTAGAGTTTTTGGACAGAGGGCCCACAACTATGGCTACACCTTC,CSARVFGQRAHNYGYTF